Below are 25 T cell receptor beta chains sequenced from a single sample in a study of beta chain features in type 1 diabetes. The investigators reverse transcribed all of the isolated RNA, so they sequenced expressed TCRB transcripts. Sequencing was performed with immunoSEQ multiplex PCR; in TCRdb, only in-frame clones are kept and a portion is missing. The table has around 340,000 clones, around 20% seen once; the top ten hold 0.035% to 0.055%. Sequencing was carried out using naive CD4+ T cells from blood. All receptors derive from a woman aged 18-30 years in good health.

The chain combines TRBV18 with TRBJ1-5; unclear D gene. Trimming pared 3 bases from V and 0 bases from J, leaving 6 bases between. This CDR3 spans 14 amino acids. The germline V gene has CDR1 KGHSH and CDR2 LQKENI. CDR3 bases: TGTGCCAGCTCACCCGTTTATAGCAATCAGCCCCAGCATTTT. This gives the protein CASSPVYSNQPQHF.

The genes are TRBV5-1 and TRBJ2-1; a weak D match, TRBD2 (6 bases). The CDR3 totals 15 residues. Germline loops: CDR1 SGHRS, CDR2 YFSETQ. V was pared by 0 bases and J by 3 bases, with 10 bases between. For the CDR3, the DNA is TGCGCCAGCAGCTTGGACGGGGGTAGCTACAATGAGCAGTTCTTC. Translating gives CASSLDGGSYNEQFF.

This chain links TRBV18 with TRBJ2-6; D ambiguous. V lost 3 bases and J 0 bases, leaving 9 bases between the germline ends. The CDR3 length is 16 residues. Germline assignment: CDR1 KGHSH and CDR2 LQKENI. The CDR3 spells CASSPTVNSGANVLTF. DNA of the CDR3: TGTGCCAGCTCACCTACAGTAAACTCTGGGGCCAACGTCCTGACTTTC.

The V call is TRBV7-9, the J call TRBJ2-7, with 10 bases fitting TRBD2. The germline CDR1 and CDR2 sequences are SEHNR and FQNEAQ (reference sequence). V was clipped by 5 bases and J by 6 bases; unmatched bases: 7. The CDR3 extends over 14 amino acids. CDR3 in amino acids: CASSPLAGVTEQYF. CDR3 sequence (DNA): TGTGCCAGCAGCCCGCTAGCGGGAGTAACCGAGCAGTACTTC.

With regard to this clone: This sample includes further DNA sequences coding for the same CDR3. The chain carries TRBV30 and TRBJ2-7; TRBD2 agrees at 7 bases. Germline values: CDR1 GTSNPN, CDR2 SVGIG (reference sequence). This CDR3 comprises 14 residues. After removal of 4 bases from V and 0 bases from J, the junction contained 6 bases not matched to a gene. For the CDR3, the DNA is TGTGCCTGGAAGCGGGGTCCCTACTCCTACGAGCAGTACTTC. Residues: CAWKRGPYSYEQYF.

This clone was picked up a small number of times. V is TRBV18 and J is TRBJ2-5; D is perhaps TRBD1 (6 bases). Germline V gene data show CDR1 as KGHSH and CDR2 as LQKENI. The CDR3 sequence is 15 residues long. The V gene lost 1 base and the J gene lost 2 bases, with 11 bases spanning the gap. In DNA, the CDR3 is TGTGCCAGCTCACCACGAACAGGGTTTCAAGAGACCCAGTACTTC. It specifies CASSPRTGFQETQYF.

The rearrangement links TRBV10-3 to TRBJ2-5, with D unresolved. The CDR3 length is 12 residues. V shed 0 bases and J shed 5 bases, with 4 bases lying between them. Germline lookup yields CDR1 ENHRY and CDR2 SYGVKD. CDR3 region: CAISESSETQYF. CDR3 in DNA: TGTGCCATCAGTGAGTCAAGCGAGACCCAGTACTTC.

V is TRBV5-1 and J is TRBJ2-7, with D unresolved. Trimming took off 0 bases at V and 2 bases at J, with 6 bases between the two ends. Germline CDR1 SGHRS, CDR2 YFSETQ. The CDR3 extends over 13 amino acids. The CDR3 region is CASSLDSTYEQYF. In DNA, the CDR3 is TGCGCCAGCAGCTTGGACAGCACCTACGAGCAGTACTTC.

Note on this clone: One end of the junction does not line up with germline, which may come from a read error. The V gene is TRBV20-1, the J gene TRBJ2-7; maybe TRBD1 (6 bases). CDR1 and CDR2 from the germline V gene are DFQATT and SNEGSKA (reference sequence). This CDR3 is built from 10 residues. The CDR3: CSARANRDVF. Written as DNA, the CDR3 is TGCAGTGCTAGAGCGAACAGGGACGTGTTC.

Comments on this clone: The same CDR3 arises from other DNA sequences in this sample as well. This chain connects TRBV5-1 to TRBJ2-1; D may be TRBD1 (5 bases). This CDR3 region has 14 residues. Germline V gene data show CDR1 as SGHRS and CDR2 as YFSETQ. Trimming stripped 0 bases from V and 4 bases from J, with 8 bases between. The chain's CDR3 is CASSLGQRYNEQFF. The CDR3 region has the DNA TGCGCCAGCAGCTTGGGACAGCGATACAATGAGCAGTTCTTC.

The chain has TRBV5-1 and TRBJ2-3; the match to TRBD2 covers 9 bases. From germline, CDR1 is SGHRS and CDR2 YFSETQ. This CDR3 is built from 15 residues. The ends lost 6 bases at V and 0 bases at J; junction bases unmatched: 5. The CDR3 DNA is TGCGCCAGCACCAGACTAGCGGTTAGCACAGATACGCAGTATTTT. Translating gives CASTRLAVSTDTQYF.

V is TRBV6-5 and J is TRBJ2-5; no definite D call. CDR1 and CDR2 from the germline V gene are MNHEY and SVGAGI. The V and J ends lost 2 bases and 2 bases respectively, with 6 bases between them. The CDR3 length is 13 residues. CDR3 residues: CASSYGQQETQYF. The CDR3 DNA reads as TGTGCCAGCAGTTACGGGCAACAAGAGACCCAGTACTTC.

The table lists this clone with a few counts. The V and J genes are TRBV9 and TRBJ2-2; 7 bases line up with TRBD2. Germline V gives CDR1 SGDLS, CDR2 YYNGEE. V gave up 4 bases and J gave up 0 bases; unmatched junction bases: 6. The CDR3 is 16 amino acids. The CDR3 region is CASSPPAGTNTGELFF. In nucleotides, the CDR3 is TGTGCCAGCAGCCCCCCAGCGGGGACGAACACCGGGGAGCTGTTTTTT.

The CDR3 DNA follows: TGTGCCAGCTCCTTACCCGGGACAGCTAACTATGGCTACACCTTC. It is translated as CASSLPGTANYGYTF. This rearrangement joins TRBV19 to TRBJ1-2, with 7 bases that match TRBD1. With V trimmed by 9 bases and J by 0 bases, 10 bases remained unmatched. Germline values: CDR1 LNHDA, CDR2 SQIVND (reference sequence). The CDR3 covers 15 residues.

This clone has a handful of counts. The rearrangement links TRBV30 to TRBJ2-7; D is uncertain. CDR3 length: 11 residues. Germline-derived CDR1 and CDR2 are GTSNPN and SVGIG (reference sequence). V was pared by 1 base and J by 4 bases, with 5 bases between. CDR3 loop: CAWSGNYEQYF. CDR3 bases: TGTGCCTGGAGTGGTAATTACGAGCAGTACTTC.

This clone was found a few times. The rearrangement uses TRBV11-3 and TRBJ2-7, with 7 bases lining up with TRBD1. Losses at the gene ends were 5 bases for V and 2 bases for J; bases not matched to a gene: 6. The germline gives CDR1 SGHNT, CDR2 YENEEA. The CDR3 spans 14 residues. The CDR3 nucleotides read TGTGCCAGCAGCCCACGGGACAGACCCTACGAGCAGTACTTC. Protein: CASSPRDRPYEQYF. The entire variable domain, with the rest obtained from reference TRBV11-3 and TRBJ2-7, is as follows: EAGVVQSPRYKIIEKKQPVAFWCNPISGHNTLYWYLQNLGQGPELLIRYENEEAVDDSQLPKDRFSAERLKGVDSTLKIQPAELGDSAVYLCASSPRDRPYEQYFGPGTRLTVT.

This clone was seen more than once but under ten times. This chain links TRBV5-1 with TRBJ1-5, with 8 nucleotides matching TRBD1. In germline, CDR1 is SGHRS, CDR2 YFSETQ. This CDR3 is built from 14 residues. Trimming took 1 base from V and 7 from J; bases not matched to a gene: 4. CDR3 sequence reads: CASSLMTGEQPQHF. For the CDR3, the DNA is TGCGCCAGCAGCTTGATGACAGGGGAACAGCCCCAGCATTTT.

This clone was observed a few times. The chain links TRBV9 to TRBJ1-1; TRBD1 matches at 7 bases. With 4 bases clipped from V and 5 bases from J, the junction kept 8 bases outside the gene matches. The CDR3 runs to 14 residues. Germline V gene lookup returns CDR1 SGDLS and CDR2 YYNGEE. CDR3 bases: TGTGCCAGCAGCCCGACCGGGACAGAGACTGAAGCTTTCTTT. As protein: CASSPTGTETEAFF.

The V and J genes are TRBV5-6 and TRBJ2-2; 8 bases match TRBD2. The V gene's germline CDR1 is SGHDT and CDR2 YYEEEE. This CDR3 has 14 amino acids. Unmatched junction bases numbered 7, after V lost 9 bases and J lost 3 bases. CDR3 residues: CATGRVDYTGELFF. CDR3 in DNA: TGTGCCACCGGGAGGGTGGACTACACCGGGGAGCTGTTTTTT.

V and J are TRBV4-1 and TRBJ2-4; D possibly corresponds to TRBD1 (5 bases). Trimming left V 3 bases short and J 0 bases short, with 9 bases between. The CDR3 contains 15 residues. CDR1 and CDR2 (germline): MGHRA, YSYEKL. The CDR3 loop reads CASSQIGVAKNIQYF. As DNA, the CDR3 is TGCGCCAGCAGCCAGATAGGGGTAGCCAAAAACATTCAGTACTTC.

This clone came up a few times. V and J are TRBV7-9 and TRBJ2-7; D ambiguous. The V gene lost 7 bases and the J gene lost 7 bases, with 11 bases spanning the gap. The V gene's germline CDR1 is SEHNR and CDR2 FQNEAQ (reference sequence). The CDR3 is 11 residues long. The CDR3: CASTGQREQYF. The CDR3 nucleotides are TGTGCCAGCACTGGGCAACGTGAGCAGTACTTC.

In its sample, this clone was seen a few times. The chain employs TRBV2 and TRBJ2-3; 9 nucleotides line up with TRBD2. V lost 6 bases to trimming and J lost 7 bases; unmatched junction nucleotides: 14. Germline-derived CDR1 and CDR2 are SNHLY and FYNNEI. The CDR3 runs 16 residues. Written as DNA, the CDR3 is TGTGCCAGCAGGCGCGTTGCGGGAGGGCCGATGAATACGCAGTATTTT. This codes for CASRRVAGGPMNTQYF.

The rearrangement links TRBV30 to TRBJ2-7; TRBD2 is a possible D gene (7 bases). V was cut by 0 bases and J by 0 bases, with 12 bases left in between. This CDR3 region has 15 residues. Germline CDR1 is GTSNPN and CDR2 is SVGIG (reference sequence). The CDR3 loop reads CAWSVGGGTSYEQYF. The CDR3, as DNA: TGTGCCTGGAGTGTGGGAGGGGGAACCTCCTACGAGCAGTACTTC.

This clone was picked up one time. The CDR3 loop reads CASSVPGTTQYF. The CDR3 DNA follows: TGTGCCAGCAGCGTTCCAGGGACAACGCAGTATTTT. J is TRBJ2-3 and V is TRBV7-2; D possibly corresponds to TRBD1 (6 bases). The CDR3 loop spans 12 amino acids. Trimming took 5 bases from V and 9 from J, leaving 12 bases between them. Germline V lookup: CDR1 SGHTA, CDR2 FQGNSA.

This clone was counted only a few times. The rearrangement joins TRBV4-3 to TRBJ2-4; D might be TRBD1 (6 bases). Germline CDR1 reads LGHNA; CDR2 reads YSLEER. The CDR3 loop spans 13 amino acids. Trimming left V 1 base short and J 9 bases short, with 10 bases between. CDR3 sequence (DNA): TGCGCCAGCAGCCAAGCAGGGGCGGGCATTCAGTACTTC. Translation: CASSQAGAGIQYF.